This is a list of T cell receptor beta chains from one sample in a study of cytomegalovirus exposure and HLA in healthy donors. The method was immunoSEQ multiplex PCR; TCRdb's version includes in-frame clones alone and lacks a portion of them. The sample shows roughly 150,000 clones, about three quarters of them seen only once. Input material: PBMCs. The receptor set was obtained from a man aged 25 to 45 in good health and CMV-seropositive. CDR3s leave out the opening cysteine and the closing phenylalanine or tryptophan. Size tells how often a clone was seen (once, few, many) or the class of an expanded clone, and some rows leave it out.

J: TRBJ2-7
V: TRBV5-5
size: .
CDR3: ASNREGDSYEQY

J: TRBJ2-1
V: TRBV7-7
size: .
CDR3: ASSLGLAGSNEQF

J: TRBJ2-1
V: TRBV9
size: .
CDR3: ASSTGTGGYNEQF

J: TRBJ1-5
V: TRBV18
size: .
CDR3: ASSPESPGIGNQPQH

J: TRBJ2-1
V: TRBV5-1
size: few
CDR3: ASSEGLAGSWDEQF

J: TRBJ1-1
V: TRBV27
size: once
CDR3: ASSLRGMNTEAF

J: TRBJ1-4
V: TRBV5-1
size: .
CDR3: ASSLNSGQNEKLF

J: TRBJ2-1
V: TRBV27
size: few
CDR3: ASSPQLAGGYNEQF

J: TRBJ2-2
V: TRBV6-1
size: .
CDR3: ASSTRGTNTGELF

J: TRBJ2-7
V: TRBV6-1
size: .
CDR3: ASSEGLGLYEQY

J: TRBJ1-2
V: TRBV19
size: .
CDR3: ASIQDRGGRTTYGYT

J: TRBJ2-1
V: TRBV7-9
size: .
CDR3: ASSPLAGFDGEQF

J: TRBJ2-7
V: TRBV4-1
size: .
CDR3: ASSHKAEAYEQY

J: TRBJ1-4
V: TRBV4-1
size: .
CDR3: ASSSYREGTNEKLF

J: TRBJ1-1
V: TRBV9
size: .
CDR3: ASSGTGGNTEAF

J: TRBJ1-2
V: TRBV19
size: .
CDR3: ASTSHPEGYT

J: TRBJ1-2
V: TRBV7-9
size: few
CDR3: ASSRTGTGLGYGYT

J: TRBJ1-5
V: TRBV5-1
size: .
CDR3: ASSLGGFGNQPQH

J: TRBJ1-5
V: TRBV4-1
size: .
CDR3: ASSQGGRQPQH

J: TRBJ2-3
V: TRBV27
size: .
CDR3: ASSVGTSSTDTQY

J: TRBJ1-4
V: TRBV28
size: few
CDR3: ASHRGGWEKLF

J: TRBJ2-1
V: TRBV7-9
size: once
CDR3: ARTGPSYNEQF

J: TRBJ2-3
V: TRBV4-1
size: .
CDR3: ASSPPGLGVDTQY

J: TRBJ1-4
V: TRBV9
size: .
CDR3: ASSVDPGGNEKLF

J: TRBJ1-3
V: TRBV7-9
size: .
CDR3: ASSLAVGLLRGNTIY

J: TRBJ2-7
V: TRBV5-6
size: .
CDR3: ASSWRRYSYEQY

J: .
V: TRBV6-5
size: .
CDR3: ASSYSRQTYEQY

J: TRBJ1-1
V: TRBV6-5
size: many
CDR3: ASMGDAGLNTEAF

J: TRBJ1-5
V: TRBV27
size: .
CDR3: ASSPGGTQYSNQPQH

J: TRBJ1-2
V: TRBV19
size: .
CDR3: ASSIVGGHPNYGYT

J: TRBJ1-3
V: TRBV9
size: once
CDR3: ASSVADASGDTIY

J: TRBJ1-1
V: TRBV28
size: .
CDR3: ASRDDRSNTEAF

J: TRBJ1-5
V: TRBV6-1
size: .
CDR3: ASSPTGRPQH

J: TRBJ2-7
V: TRBV10-2
size: .
CDR3: ASSLQAAPGDEQY

J: TRBJ2-7
V: TRBV27
size: .
CDR3: ASRPTSGAPPGQY

J: TRBJ1-1
V: TRBV7-9
size: .
CDR3: ASSLSAMNTEAF